The source of this T cell receptor (beta chain) is a study of T cell responses to AZD1222 COVID-19 vaccine. General study points: Only after the peak T cell response were repertoires sampled. Spike was spanned by vaccine-associated CD4 TCRs, with dominance at 160-218 and 743-854. Recipients of AZD1222 seropositive at baseline numbered only 6 or 7.

The protocol was immunoSEQ multiplex PCR, while the TCRdb copy is restricted to in-frame clones and leaves out a portion. The table lists over 110,000 clones, 85% to 95% of them singletons, with around 3% in the top ten. Losses at the gene ends were 0 bases for V and 3 bases for J; bases not matched to a gene: 7. CDR1 and CDR2 (germline): GTSNPN, SVGIG (reference sequence). The CDR3 spans 16 residues. Regarding this clone: Its antigen is not identified.

Material: peripheral blood, obtained on day 0 of AZD1222 vaccination. The chain recombines TRBV30 with TRBJ2-3, with 9 bases fitting TRBD1. The sequence was collected from an adult in good health. This CDR3 reads CAWSVKGQGSTDTQYF. The DNA for the CDR3 is TGTGCCTGGAGTGTAAAAGGACAGGGGAGTACAGATACGCAGTATTTT.